The rows below give T cell receptor beta chains drawn from one sample of a study of tumor and adjacent non-tumor tissue in lung cancer. TCRdb re-called the multiplex PCR reads through MiXCR, storing one row per CDR3 protein. The sample contains approximately 79,000 distinct CDR3 sequences, 72% of which appear only once. The specimen was lung tumor tissue. The receptors come from a woman between 40 and 50 years old with non-small cell lung cancer. The CDR3 runs from the conserved cysteine through the conserved F or W. The D gene is left open where the match is weak. A clone size is listed for some rows: how often the clone was seen (once, few, many), or a class if it is expanded.

j_gene	d_gene	abundance	v_gene	CDR3nt	CDR3aa
TRBJ1-4	.	many	TRBV5-4	TGTGCCAGCAGCTTGTCCGTTGGAAGAGGAGTCGAAAAACTGTTTTTT	CASSLSVGRGVEKLFF
TRBJ1-2	.	.	TRBV29-1	TGCGGTGTTGAAGGGACGGGTTGGAGTTATGGCTACACCTTC	CGVEGTGWSYGYTF
TRBJ2-1	.	many	TRBV20-1	TGCAGTGCTAGGGGCAGGGCTGGGGAGCAGTTCTTC	CSARGRAGEQFF
TRBJ2-2	.	.	TRBV12-3/TRBV12-4	TGTGTCAGCAGCACAAGCACCGGGGAGCTGTTTTTT	CVSSTSTGELFF
TRBJ1-6	.	once	TRBV11-2	TGTGCCAGCAGCTCAACATTGGGGACAAACCGGAGTTCACCCCTCTATTTT	CASSSTLGTNRSSPLYF
TRBJ1-6	.	.	TRBV11-2	TGTGCCAGCAACTCCCTTATAGGGATTAATTTACCCCTTCACTTT	CASNSLIGINLPLHF
TRBJ2-7	.	few	TRBV11-2	TGTGCCAGCAGCTTACAGTTGACCGTCCACGAGCAGTACTTC	CASSLQLTVHEQYF
TRBJ2-1	TRBD2	medium-sized	TRBV12-3/TRBV12-4	TGTGCCAGCGCTAAAGCCGGGACTAGCAACGGCAATGAGCAGTTCTTC	CASAKAGTSNGNEQFF
TRBJ1-1	.	many	TRBV12-3/TRBV12-4	TGTGCCAGCAGTTTACTGGTGAACACTGAAGCTTTCTTT	CASSLLVNTEAFF
TRBJ2-5	.	.	TRBV11-2	TGTGCCATCTCGAGGGGGACACAAGAGACCCAATATTTC	CAISRGTQETQYF
TRBJ2-1	.	.	TRBV11-1	TGTGCCAGCAACTTAAGAGTCCCGCCGACAGGAGACAATGAGCCCTTCTTC	CASNLRVPPTGDNEPFF
TRBJ2-4	.	many	TRBV6-2/TRBV6-3	TGTGCCAGCAGCCCTACAGGGAAAAACATTCAGTACTTC	CASSPTGKNIQYF
TRBJ2-5	.	.	TRBV4-2	TGTGCCAGCAGCCAGTCTAGCGTGCTTCAAGAGACTCAGTACTTC	CASSQSSVLQETQYF
TRBJ2-3	.	many	TRBV6-1	TGTGCCAGCACTGGGACAGATACGCAGTATTTT	CASTGTDTQYF
TRBJ2-2	TRBD2	few	TRBV10-2	TGCGCCAACAGTTCAAGCGGGATCTGCACCGGGGAGCTGTTTTTT	CANSSSGICTGELFF
TRBJ2-2	TRBD1	.	TRBV6-5	TGTGCCAGCAGCAAACAGGGGGCGGGCACCGGGAAGTTGTTTTTT	CASSKQGAGTGKLFF
TRBJ2-7	TRBD1	few	TRBV24-1	TGTGCCACCTCCCCGGGACAGTCCTACGAGCAGTACTTC	CATSPGQSYEQYF
TRBJ2-2	.	.	TRBV6-6	TGTCCCAGCAGTTATGGGGCCGGGGAGAGCACGGGGGAGCCGTTTTTT	CPSSYGAGESTGEPFF
TRBJ2-7	.	.	TRBV4-2	TGTACCAGCAGCCAAGATGGGAGCATGACCTACGAGCAGTACTTC	CTSSQDGSMTYEQYF
TRBJ2-5	.	.	TRBV29-1	TGCAGCGTTTATATGGTGGTTGTCCAAGAGACCCAGTGCTTC	CSVYMVVVQETQCF
TRBJ2-7	.	medium-sized	TRBV5-5	TGTGCCAGCAGCTTGTCTTTTTGGGGGACGGTCGTTCTCTTC	CASSLSFWGTVVLF
TRBJ1-4	.	many	TRBV12-3/TRBV12-4	TGTGCCAGCAGTTTAGATCCCGGCAGGCCCAATGAAAAACTGTTTTTT	CASSLDPGRPNEKLFF
TRBJ2-1	TRBD2	.	TRBV6-2/TRBV6-3	TGTGCCAGCATTCGAGCGGGAGCAGGCTACATTGAGCAGTTCTTC	CASIRAGAGYIEQFF
TRBJ2-5	TRBD2	once	TRBV11-2	TGTGCCAGCAGCACCCCGGGCGGGGGGATTCAAGAGACCCAGTACTTC	CASSTPGGGIQETQYF
TRBJ1-1	.	few	TRBV11-2	TGTGCCAGCAGAGTGGGAGGGAACACTGAAGTTTTCTTT	CASRVGGNTEVFF
TRBJ1-2	TRBD1	many	TRBV7-9	TGTGCCAGCAGCCCCTACGGGACAGGAGCTCCTAACTATGGCTACACCTTC	CASSPYGTGAPNYGYTF
TRBJ1-2	.	.	TRBV5-4	TGTGCCAGCAGTCGGTATAACTATGGATACACCTTC	CASSRYNYGYTF
TRBJ1-2	.	.	TRBV29-1	TGCAGCGTTGATGACTGGGCAGGGTATGGCTACACCTTC	CSVDDWAGYGYTF
TRBJ1-5	.	many	TRBV14	TGTGCCAGCAGCCAAGGGGGCCAGCATTTT	CASSQGGQHF
TRBJ2-2	TRBD2	many	TRBV12-3/TRBV12-4	TGTGCCAGCAGTTACGGGGGGATATCCGGGGAGCTGTTTTTT	CASSYGGISGELFF
TRBJ2-7	.	.	TRBV12-3/TRBV12-4	TGTGCCAGCAGTCGTTACAGATGCCATATCTACGAGCAGTACTTC	CASSRYRCHIYEQYF
TRBJ2-3	.	medium-sized	TRBV5-6	TGTGCCAGCAGCTGGGTCCGGAGTTATACGCAGTATTTT	CASSWVRSYTQYF
TRBJ2-7	.	.	TRBV6-5	TGTGCCAGCTGTTACACCCCCGGGCCCCTATACGGGCAGTACTTC	CASCYTPGPLYGQYF
TRBJ1-2	.	.	TRBV11-3	TGTGCCAGCAACCCCAGAGTGACTGGAGGCTACACCTTC	CASNPRVTGGYTF
TRBJ1-6	TRBD1	.	TRBV29-1	TGCAGGGTTGGGACAGACTATAATTCACCGCTCCACTTT	CRVGTDYNSPLHF
TRBJ2-3	.	many	TRBV28	TGTGCCAGCAGCTACACGCCCGGGACCCCTACGCAGTATTTT	CASSYTPGTPTQYF
TRBJ2-2	.	.	TRBV5-1	TGCGCCAGCAGCTCGGAACAGCGAAACACCGGGGAGCTGTTTTTT	CASSSEQRNTGELFF
TRBJ2-2	.	.	TRBV29-1	TGCAGCGTTACTGGCTCTCTGGGGGTACCCGGCGGGGAGCTGCTTTTT	CSVTGSLGVPGGELLF
TRBJ2-1	.	.	TRBV29-1	TGCATCGTTGAAGACCCTAGGAGTTACAATGAGCAGTTCTTC	CIVEDPRSYNEQFF
TRBJ2-5	.	.	TRBV11-2	TGTGCCAGCAGTACCCGACCCAGCGAGGGAGAGACCCAGTACTTC	CASSTRPSEGETQYF
TRBJ1-1	TRBD1	.	TRBV18	TGTGCCAGCTCCCAAAGACAGGGGGAAGCTTTCTTT	CASSQRQGEAFF
TRBJ2-7	TRBD2	.	TRBV10-2	TGCGCCAGCAGTGTATCTAGCGGGCATTCCTACGATCAGTACTTC	CASSVSSGHSYDQYF
TRBJ2-5	TRBD1	.	TRBV6-5	TGTGTCAGCAGGACTCAGTCACAGGGGGCTCACCGAGAGACCCAGTACTTC	CVSRTQSQGAHRETQYF
TRBJ2-5	.	.	TRBV28	TGTGCCAGCAGTTTAGGGAAAAAAACGGTAGGCCTGGACTTC	CASSLGKKTVGLDF
TRBJ2-1	TRBD2	.	TRBV11-2	TGTGCCAGCAGCTTAGGGCCACTAGCGGAGTGCAATGAACAGTTCTTC	CASSLGPLAECNEQFF
TRBJ2-7	.	many	TRBV10-3	TGTGCCATCAGGGGACTTCGGGACCACGAGCAGTACTTC	CAIRGLRDHEQYF
TRBJ2-1	.	.	TRBV29-1	TGCAGCATTGAGCCCGAAACTAGAGGCTACAATGAGCAGTTCTTC	CSIEPETRGYNEQFF
TRBJ1-3	.	once	TRBV5-4	TGTGCCAGCAGCACCAGTGGAAACACCATATATTTT	CASSTSGNTIYF
TRBJ1-5	TRBD1	.	TRBV6-1	TGTGCCAGCAGTGGAGCGGTGGGACAGGGGGGGAATCAGCTCCAGCATTTT	CASSGAVGQGGNQLQHF
TRBJ2-3	.	.	TRBV20-1	TGTAGTGCTATTGGGGGGGGGACATCCTACACAGATGCGCAGTATTTT	CSAIGGGTSYTDAQYF
TRBJ2-3	.	many	TRBV20-1	TGCAGTGTCAGCCGGGGATCCGACACAGATACGCAGTATTTT	CSVSRGSDTDTQYF
TRBJ1-6	.	many	TRBV30	TGTGCCTGGAGCCGGGGCAGGGAGAATTCACCCCTCCACTTT	CAWSRGRENSPLHF
TRBJ2-1	.	many	TRBV24-1	TGTGCCACCAGTGATATTGAGGGAGGAGCCAATGAGCAGTTCTTC	CATSDIEGGANEQFF
TRBJ2-1	TRBD2	many	TRBV6-5	TGTGCCAGCAGCCGAATGGGGACTAGCGGGAGACGAAATGAGCAGTTCTTC	CASSRMGTSGRRNEQFF